The clone carrying this T cell receptor (beta chain) showed up many times. As the sequencing template, cDNA was produced by extracting RNA and reverse transcribing it. Using immunoSEQ multiplex PCR, the repertoire was profiled, and TCRdb retains in-frame clones only, with some absent. Of some 150,000 clones in the sample, roughly 82% were seen once. This sample's treatment: oral pan-JAK inhibitor, 5-10 mg twice daily. In germline, CDR1 is SEHNR, CDR2 FQNEAQ (reference sequence). There are 16 residues in the CDR3. V gave up 0 bases and J gave up 0 bases, with 12 bases separating them. These data come from a study of CD8+ T cells in alopecia areata.

This material consisted of CD8+ T cells sorted from blood, taken at week 4, from a patient treated with tofacitinib. The V and J genes are TRBV7-9 and TRBJ2-7, with a tentative D call TRBD1 (5 bases). This TCR came from a human donor with alopecia areata. The CDR3 reads CASSLAAGRDSYEQYF. For the CDR3, the DNA is TGTGCCAGCAGCTTAGCGGCAGGCAGGGACTCCTACGAGCAGTACTTC.